This is a list of T cell receptor beta chains from one sample in a study of T cell responses to AZD1222 COVID-19 vaccine. Profiling relied on immunoSEQ multiplex PCR, and the TCRdb table lists in-frame clones only, not all of them. The table lists 25,000 to 35,000 clones, approximately 90% of them singletons. Sequencing used peripheral blood, obtained on day 0 of AZD1222 vaccination. All receptors come from an adult in good health. CDR3s include the opening cysteine and the closing phenylalanine or tryptophan. The order of the fields is V gene, CDR3 length, J gene, CDR3 protein.

>TRBV5-1|16|TRBJ2-7
CASRWSGQGHSYEQYF
>TRBV18|12|TRBJ1-2
CASSPYDHGYTF
>TRBV6-1|18|TRBJ1-3
CASSEALGGTGSGNTIYF
>TRBV5-5|17|TRBJ1-5
CASSWGQGARSNQPQHF
>TRBV9|15|TRBJ1-2
CASSPRLRGSDGYTF
>TRBV3-1/TRBV3-2|15|TRBJ1-1
CASSHGAGYDTEAFF
>TRBV30|15|TRBJ1-2
CASPDRGGWAGGYTF
>TRBV4-1|15|TRBJ2-5
CASSQDDRTEETQYF
>TRBV9|17|TRBJ2-2
CASSPRGSGVNTGELFF
>TRBV30|16|TRBJ1-2
CAWKNQRGAGRYGYTF
>TRBV18|14|TRBJ1-1
CASSPTRIDGGAFF
>TRBV5-4|14|TRBJ2-3
CASSLGPGTDTQYF
>TRBV29-1|11|TRBJ1-2
CSVQGIYGYTF
>TRBV7-2|15|TRBJ2-1
CASSKRPGSYNEQFF
>TRBV6-2/TRBV6-3|13|TRBJ2-7
CASSFGTVYEQYF
>TRBV7-2|13|TRBJ1-5
CASSSDRVQPQHF
>TRBV7-9|14|TRBJ2-1
CASSPPGRGSEQFF
>TRBV19|15|TRBJ1-5
CASRTGGGINQPQHF
>TRBV4-2|17|TRBJ2-6
CASSPGQEISGANVLTF
>TRBV19|15|TRBJ2-7
CARHPGGLASNEQYF
>TRBV7-2|12|TRBJ1-1
CASSYQGIEAFF
>TRBV6-2/TRBV6-3|15|TRBJ2-6
CASSSTVGGANVLTF
>TRBV6-2/TRBV6-3|15|TRBJ2-7
CASSLTKRGSYEQYF
>TRBV12-3/TRBV12-4|12|TRBJ1-2
CASRQGNYGYTF
>TRBV28|15|TRBJ1-5
CASSSTGTGISPQHF
>TRBV5-1|15|TRBJ1-1
CASTPRQGLNTEAFF
>TRBV6-5|14|TRBJ1-5
CASAGQVTDQPQHF
>TRBV2|15|TRBJ1-5
CASRMGPGGGQPQHF
>TRBV27|17|TRBJ2-7
CASSLSGVTGRSYEQYF
>TRBV15|16|TRBJ1-2
CATSRGEGRANYGYTF
>TRBV12-1|14|TRBJ2-7
CASSFGGTTYEQYF
>TRBV29-1|13|TRBJ2-7
CSVIQGGGFEQYF
>TRBV5-1|14|TRBJ1-6
CASSLGVDNSPLHF
>TRBV6-5|14|TRBJ1-3
CASSYSRAGNTIYF
>TRBV7-8|16|TRBJ2-3
CASSLAGGPSTDTQYF